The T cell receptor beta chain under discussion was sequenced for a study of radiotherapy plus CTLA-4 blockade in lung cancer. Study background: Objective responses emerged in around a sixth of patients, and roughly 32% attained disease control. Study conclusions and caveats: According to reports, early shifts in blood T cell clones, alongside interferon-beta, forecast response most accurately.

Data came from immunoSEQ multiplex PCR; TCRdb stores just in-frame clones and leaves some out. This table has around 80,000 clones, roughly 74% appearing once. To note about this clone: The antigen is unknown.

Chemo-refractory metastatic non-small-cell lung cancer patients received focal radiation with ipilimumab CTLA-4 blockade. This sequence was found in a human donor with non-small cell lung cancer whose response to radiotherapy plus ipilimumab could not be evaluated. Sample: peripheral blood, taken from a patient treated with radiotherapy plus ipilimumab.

CDR3 residues: CASSLGTRGGGYNEQFF. CDR3 nucleotide sequence: TGCGCCAGCAGCTTGGGGACGCGGGGGGGCGGCTACAATGAGCAGTTCTTC. V and J are TRBV5-1 and TRBJ2-1; 9 nucleotides agree with TRBD2. The ends lost 0 bases at V and 3 bases at J; junction bases unmatched: 7. The CDR3 is 17 amino acids. Germline CDR1 and CDR2: SGHRS and YFSETQ.